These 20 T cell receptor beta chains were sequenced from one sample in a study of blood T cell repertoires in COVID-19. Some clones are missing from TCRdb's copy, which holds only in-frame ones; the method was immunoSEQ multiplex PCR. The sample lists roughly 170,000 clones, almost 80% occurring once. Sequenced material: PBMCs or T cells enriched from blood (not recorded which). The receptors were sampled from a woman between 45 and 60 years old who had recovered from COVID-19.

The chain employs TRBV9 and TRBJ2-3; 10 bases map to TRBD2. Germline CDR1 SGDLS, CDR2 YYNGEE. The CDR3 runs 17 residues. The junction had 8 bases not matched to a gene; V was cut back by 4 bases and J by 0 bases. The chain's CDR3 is CASSLPGTSASTDTQYF. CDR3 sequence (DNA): TGTGCCAGCAGCTTGCCCGGGACTAGCGCAAGCACAGATACGCAGTATTTT.

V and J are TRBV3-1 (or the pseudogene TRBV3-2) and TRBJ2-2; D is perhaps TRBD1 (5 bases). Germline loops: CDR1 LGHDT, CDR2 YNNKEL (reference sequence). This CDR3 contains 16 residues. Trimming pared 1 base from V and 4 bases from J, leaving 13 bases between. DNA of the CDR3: TGTGCCAGCAGCCAAGGACCAGGGTCCCGCACCGGGGAGCTGTTTTTT. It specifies CASSQGPGSRTGELFF.

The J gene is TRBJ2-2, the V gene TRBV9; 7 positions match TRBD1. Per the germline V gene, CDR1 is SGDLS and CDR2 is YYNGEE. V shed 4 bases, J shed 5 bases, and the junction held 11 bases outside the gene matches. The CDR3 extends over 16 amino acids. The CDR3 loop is CASSPRQGVSTGELFF. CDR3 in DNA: TGTGCCAGCAGCCCCCGACAGGGTGTATCAACCGGGGAGCTGTTTTTT.

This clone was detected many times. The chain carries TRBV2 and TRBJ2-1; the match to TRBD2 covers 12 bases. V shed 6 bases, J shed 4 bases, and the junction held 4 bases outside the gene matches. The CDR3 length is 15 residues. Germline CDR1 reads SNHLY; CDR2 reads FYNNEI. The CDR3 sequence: CASRTSGRMYNEQFF. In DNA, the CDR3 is TGTGCCAGCAGGACTAGCGGGAGAATGTACAATGAGCAGTTCTTC.

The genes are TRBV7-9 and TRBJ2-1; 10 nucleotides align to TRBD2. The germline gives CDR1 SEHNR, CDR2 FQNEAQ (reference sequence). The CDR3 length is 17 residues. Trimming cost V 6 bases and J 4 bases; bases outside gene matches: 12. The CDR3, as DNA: TGTGCCAGCAGTCCAAAGAGTGGACTAGCGGAATACAATGAGCAGTTCTTC. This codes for CASSPKSGLAEYNEQFF.

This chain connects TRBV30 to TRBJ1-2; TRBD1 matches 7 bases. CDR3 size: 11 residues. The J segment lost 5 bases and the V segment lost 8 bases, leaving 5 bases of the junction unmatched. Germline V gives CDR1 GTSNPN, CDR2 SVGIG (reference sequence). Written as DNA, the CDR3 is TGTGCCGGGAACAGGGGTTATGGCTACACCTTC. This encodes CAGNRGYGYTF.

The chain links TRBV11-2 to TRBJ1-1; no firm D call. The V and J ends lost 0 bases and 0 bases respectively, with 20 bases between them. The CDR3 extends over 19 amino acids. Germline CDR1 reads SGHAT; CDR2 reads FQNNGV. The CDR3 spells CASSLEQRGSESMNTEAFF. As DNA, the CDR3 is TGTGCCAGCAGCTTAGAGCAAAGAGGGAGTGAGAGCATGAACACTGAAGCTTTCTTT.

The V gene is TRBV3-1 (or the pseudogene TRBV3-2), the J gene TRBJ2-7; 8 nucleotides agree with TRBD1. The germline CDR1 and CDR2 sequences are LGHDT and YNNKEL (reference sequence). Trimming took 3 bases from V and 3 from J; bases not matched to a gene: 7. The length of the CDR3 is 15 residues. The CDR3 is CASSQAGTGFYEQYF. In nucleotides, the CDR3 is TGTGCCAGCAGCCAGGCTGGGACAGGTTTCTACGAGCAGTACTTC.

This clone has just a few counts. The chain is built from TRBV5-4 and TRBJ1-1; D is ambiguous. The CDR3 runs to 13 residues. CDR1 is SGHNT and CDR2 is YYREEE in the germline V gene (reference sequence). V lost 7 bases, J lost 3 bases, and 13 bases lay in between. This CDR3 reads CASAVQQDTEAFF. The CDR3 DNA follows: TGTGCCAGCGCCGTGCAGCAGGACACTGAAGCTTTCTTT.

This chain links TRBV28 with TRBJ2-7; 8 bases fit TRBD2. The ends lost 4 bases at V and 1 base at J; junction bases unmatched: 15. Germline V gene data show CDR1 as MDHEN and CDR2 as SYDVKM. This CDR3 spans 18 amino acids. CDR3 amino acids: CASSYLLLSGSGSYEQYF. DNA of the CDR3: TGTGCCAGCAGTTACCTCCTCCTAAGCGGGAGCGGATCCTACGAGCAGTACTTC. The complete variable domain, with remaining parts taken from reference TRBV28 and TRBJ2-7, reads DVKVTQSSRYLVKRTGEKVFLECVQDMDHENMFWYRQDPGLGLRLIYFSYDVKMKEKGDIPEGYSVSREKKERFSLILESASTNQTSMYLCASSYLLLSGSGSYEQYFGPGTRLTVT.

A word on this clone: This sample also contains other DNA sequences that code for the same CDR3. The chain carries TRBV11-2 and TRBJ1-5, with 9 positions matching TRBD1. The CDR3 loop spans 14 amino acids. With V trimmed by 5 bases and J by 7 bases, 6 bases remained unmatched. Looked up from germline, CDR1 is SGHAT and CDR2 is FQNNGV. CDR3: CASSGGTGRQPQHF. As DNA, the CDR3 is TGTGCCAGCAGCGGAGGGACAGGGCGGCAGCCCCAGCATTTT.

CDR3 loop: CASSQDQAYSGANVLTF. The CDR3 nucleotides read TGTGCCAGCAGCCAAGATCAAGCCTACTCTGGGGCCAACGTCCTGACTTTC. The chain couples TRBV4-2 to TRBJ2-6, with no clear D. CDR1 and CDR2 (germline): LGHNA, YNFKEQ. The V and J ends lost 0 bases and 0 bases respectively, with 9 bases between them. The CDR3 is 17 amino acids.

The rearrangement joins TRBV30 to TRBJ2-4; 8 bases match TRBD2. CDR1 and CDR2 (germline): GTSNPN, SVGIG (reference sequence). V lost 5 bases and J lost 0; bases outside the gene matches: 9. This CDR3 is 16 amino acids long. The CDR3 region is CAWGLAGILAKNIQYF. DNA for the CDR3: TGTGCCTGGGGCTTAGCGGGAATCTTAGCCAAAAACATTCAGTACTTC.

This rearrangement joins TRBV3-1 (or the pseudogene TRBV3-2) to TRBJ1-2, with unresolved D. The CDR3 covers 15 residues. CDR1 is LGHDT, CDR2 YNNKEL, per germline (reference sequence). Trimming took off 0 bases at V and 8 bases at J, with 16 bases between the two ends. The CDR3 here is CASSQDAGRARGYTF. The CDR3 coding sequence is TGTGCCAGCAGCCAAGATGCGGGCAGAGCTAGGGGCTACACCTTC.

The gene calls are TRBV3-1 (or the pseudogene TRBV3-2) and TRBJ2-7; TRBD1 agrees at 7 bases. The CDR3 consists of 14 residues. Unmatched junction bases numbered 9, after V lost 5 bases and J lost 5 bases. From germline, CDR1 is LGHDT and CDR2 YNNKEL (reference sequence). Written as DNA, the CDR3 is TGTGCCAGCAGCTCCTCGACAGGGAACCACGAGCAGTACTTC. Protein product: CASSSSTGNHEQYF.

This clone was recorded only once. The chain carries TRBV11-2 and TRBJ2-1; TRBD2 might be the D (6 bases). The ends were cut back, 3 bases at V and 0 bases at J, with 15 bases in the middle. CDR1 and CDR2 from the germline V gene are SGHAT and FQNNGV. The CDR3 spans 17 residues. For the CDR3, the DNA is TGTGCCAGCAGCTTGGGAGGTAGCGCGAGCTCCTACAATGAGCAGTTCTTC. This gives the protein CASSLGGSASSYNEQFF.

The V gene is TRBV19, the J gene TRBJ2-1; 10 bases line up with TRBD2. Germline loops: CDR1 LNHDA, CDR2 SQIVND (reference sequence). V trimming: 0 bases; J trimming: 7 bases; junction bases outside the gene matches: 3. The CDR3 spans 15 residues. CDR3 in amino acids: CASSIDQREGNEQFF. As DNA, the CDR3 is TGTGCCAGTAGTATAGACCAGCGGGAGGGTAATGAGCAGTTCTTC.

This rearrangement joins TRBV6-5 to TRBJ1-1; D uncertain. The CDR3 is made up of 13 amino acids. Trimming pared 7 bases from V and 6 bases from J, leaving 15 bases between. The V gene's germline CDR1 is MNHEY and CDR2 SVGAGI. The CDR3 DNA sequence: TGTGCCAGCATGATAGGGATGAGGGCTGAAGCTTTCTTT. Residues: CASMIGMRAEAFF.

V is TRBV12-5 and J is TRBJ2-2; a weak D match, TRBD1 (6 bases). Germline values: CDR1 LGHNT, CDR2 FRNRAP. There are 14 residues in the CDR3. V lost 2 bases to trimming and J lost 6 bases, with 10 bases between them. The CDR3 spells CASGLTGQAGELFF. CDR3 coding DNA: TGTGCTAGTGGTTTGACAGGGCAGGCCGGGGAGCTGTTTTTT.

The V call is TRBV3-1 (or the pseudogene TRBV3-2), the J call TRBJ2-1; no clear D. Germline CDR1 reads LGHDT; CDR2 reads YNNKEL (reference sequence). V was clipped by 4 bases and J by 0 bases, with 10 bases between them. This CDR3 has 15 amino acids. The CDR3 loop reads CASSRPTRSYNEQFF. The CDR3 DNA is TGTGCCAGCAGCCGCCCGACACGCTCCTACAATGAGCAGTTCTTC.